This TCR beta chain was identified in a study of cytomegalovirus exposure and HLA in healthy donors. The wider study: Out of 398 genotyped donors, roughly 83% belonged to the Caucasian-associated ancestry cluster.

There are 16 residues in the CDR3. CDR1 and CDR2 (germline): SGHNT, YYREEE (reference sequence). Trimming took 0 bases from V and 2 from J, leaving 12 bases between them. As to this clone: Antigen specificity is unknown.

Findings and limits, study-wide: Most CMV-associated TCR beta chains appeared HLA-restricted in a later analysis.

PCR amplification relied on 60 Vbeta primers (plus 13 Jbeta primers). Assay: immunoSEQ multiplex PCR; the TCRdb copy retains only in-frame clones and omits some. Here the sample spans about 140,000 clones, about three quarters being singletons. The sequenced sample was PBMCs. J is TRBJ2-1 and V is TRBV5-4; D gene ambiguous. The clonotype comes from a male donor in good health and CMV-seropositive. Written as DNA, the CDR3 is TGTGCCAGCAGCTTGGGCGGCGGAGTGACCTACAATGAGCAGTTCTTC. This codes for CASSLGGGVTYNEQFF. Together with reference TRBV5-4 and TRBJ2-1, the CDR3 gives the full variable domain: ETGVTQSPTHLIKTRGQQVTLRCSSQSGHNTVSWYQQALGQGPQFIFQYYREEENGRGNFPPRFSGLQFPNYSSELNVNALELDDSALYLCASSLGGGVTYNEQFFGPGTRLTVL.